These T cell receptor beta chains were read from a single sample in a study of PD-1 blockade in mismatch repair-deficient tumors. Some clones are missing from TCRdb's copy, which holds only in-frame ones; the method was immunoSEQ multiplex PCR. The table lists approximately 51,000 clones, 65% to 85% of them singletons. Here the sequenced sample was peripheral blood, taken 20 weeks after starting pembrolizumab. The origin of the receptors is an adult with mismatch repair-deficient cancer. CDR3s include the opening cysteine and the closing phenylalanine or tryptophan. The D gene is left open where the match is weak. Clone size, where shown, is once, few, many, or a class for clones that have expanded.

J: TRBJ2-2
V: TRBV5-1
D: TRBD1
size: -
CDR3: CASSLGRQGASIIGAGELFF

J: TRBJ1-2
V: TRBV7-2
D: -
size: -
CDR3: CASSYGTASGGYTF

J: TRBJ1-2
V: TRBV20-1
D: -
size: -
CDR3: CSASDNYGYTF

J: TRBJ2-1
V: TRBV7-9
D: -
size: -
CDR3: CASTTHPRDEQFF

J: TRBJ2-3
V: TRBV11-2
D: TRBD1
size: -
CDR3: CASSQDKDRSLTDTQYF

J: TRBJ2-1
V: TRBV28
D: TRBD2
size: -
CDR3: CASRGSGRRLNEQFF

J: TRBJ2-5
V: TRBV11-3
D: -
size: few
CDR3: CASSSVERRETQYF

J: TRBJ1-4
V: TRBV27
D: -
size: once
CDR3: CASFAGRKLFF

J: TRBJ2-1
V: TRBV5-1
D: TRBD2
size: -
CDR3: CASTIGLAGNNEQFF

J: TRBJ2-7
V: TRBV18
D: TRBD2
size: few
CDR3: CASSSTAAGGYEQYF

J: TRBJ2-1
V: TRBV4-2
D: TRBD2
size: -
CDR3: CASSRTGLAGGQRNEQFF

J: TRBJ2-7
V: TRBV6-5
D: -
size: -
CDR3: CASSPNRDEQYF

J: TRBJ2-4
V: TRBV5-1
D: -
size: once
CDR3: CASRSEGLAKNIQYF

J: TRBJ2-1
V: TRBV7-2
D: -
size: -
CDR3: CASSGGSSYNEQFF

J: TRBJ1-1
V: TRBV2
D: TRBD1
size: -
CDR3: CASSEAIRSGGAFF

J: TRBJ2-5
V: TRBV9
D: TRBD2
size: -
CDR3: CASSGSPGGETQYF

J: TRBJ2-7
V: TRBV6-1
D: TRBD1
size: -
CDR3: CASSEKGQSYEQYF

J: TRBJ2-1
V: TRBV7-2
D: TRBD2
size: -
CDR3: CASSQTSGIGYEQFF